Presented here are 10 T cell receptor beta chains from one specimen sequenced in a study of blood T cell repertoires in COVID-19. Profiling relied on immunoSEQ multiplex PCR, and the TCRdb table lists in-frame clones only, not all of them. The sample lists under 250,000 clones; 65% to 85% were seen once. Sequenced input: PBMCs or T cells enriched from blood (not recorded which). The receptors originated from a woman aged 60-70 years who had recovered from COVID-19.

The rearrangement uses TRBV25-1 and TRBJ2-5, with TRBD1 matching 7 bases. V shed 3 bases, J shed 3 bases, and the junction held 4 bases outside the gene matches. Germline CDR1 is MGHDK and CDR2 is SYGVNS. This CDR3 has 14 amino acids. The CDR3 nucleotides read TGTGCCAGCAGTGACCCCGGGACAGAAGAGACCCAGTACTTC. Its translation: CASSDPGTEETQYF.

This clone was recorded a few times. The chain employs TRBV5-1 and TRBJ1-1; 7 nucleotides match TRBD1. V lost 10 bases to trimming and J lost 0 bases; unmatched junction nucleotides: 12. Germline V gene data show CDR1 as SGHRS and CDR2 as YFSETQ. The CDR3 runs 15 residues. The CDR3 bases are TGCGCCTCGAAGGGGCAGGGGGAAATGAACACTGAAGCTTTCTTT. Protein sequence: CASKGQGEMNTEAFF.

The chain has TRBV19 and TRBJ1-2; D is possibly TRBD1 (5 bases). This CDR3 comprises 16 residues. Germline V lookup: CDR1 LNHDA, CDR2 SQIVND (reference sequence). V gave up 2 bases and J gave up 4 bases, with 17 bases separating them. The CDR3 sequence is CASSIKSNRQSYGYTF. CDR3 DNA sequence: TGTGCCAGTAGTATAAAATCCAATCGACAGTCCTATGGCTACACCTTC.

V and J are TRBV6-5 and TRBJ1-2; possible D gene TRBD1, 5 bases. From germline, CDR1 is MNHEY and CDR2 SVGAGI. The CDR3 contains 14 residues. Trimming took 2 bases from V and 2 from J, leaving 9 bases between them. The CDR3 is CASSYRGLNYGYTF. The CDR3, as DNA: TGTGCCAGCAGTTACAGGGGTTTAAACTATGGCTACACCTTC.

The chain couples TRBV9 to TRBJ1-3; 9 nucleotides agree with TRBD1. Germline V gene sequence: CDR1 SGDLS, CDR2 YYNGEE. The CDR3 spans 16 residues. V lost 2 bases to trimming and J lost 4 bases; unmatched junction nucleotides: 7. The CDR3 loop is CASSVRQGGSGNTIYF. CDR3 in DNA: TGTGCCAGCAGCGTCCGACAGGGGGGCTCAGGAAACACCATATATTTT.

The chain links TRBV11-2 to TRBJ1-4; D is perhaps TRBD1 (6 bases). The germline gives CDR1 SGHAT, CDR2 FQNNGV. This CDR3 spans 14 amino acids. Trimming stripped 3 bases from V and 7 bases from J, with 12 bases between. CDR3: CASSFGQGSEKLFF. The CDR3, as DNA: TGTGCCAGCAGCTTTGGCCAGGGGAGTGAAAAACTGTTTTTT.

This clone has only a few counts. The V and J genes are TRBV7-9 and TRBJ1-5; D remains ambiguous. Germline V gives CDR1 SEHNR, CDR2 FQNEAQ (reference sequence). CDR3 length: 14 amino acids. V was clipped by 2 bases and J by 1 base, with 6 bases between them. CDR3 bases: TGTGCCAGCAGCTTATCCTACAGCAATCAGCCCCAGCATTTT. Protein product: CASSLSYSNQPQHF.

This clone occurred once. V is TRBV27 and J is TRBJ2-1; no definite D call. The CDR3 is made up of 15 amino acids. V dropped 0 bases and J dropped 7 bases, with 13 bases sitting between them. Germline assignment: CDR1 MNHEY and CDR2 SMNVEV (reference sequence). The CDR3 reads CASSLSIPKPNEQFF. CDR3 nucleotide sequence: TGTGCCAGCAGTTTATCGATTCCCAAGCCAAATGAGCAGTTCTTC.

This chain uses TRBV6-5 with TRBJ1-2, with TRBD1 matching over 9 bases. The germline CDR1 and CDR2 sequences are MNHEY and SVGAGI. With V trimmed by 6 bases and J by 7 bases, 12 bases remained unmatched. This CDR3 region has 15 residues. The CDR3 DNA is TGTGCCAGCAGAAGAGCCGGGACAGGGTTGGGTGGCTACACCTTC. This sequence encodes CASRRAGTGLGGYTF.

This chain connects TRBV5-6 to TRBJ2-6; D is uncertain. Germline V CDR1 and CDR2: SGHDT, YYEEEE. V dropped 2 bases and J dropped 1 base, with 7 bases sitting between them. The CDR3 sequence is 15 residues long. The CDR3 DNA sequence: TGTGCCAGCAGCTTTATCGTTTCTGGGGCCAACGTCCTGACTTTC. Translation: CASSFIVSGANVLTF. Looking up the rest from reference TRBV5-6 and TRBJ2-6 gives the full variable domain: DAGVTQSPTHLIKTRGQQVTLRCSPKSGHDTVSWYQQALGQGPQFIFQYYEEEERQRGNFPDRFSGHQFPNYSSELNVNALLLGDSALYLCASSFIVSGANVLTFGAGSRLTVL.